This TCR beta chain was recorded in a study of OX40 agonist ivuxolimab in advanced cancers. Study as a whole: Across the patients, intravenous ivuxolimab was delivered every 2 weeks at 0.01 to 10 mg/kg. Three patients, one with hepatocellular carcinoma and two with cutaneous melanoma, responded partially.

Libraries were prepared by immunoSEQ multiplex PCR; TCRdb keeps only in-frame clonotypes and omits some of them. The sample records roughly 98,000 clones, about four fifths being singletons. People who had autoimmune disease history or systemic immunosuppression were excluded. The V and J ends lost 0 bases and 2 bases respectively, with 11 bases between them. CDR3 length: 15 amino acids. Looked up from germline, CDR1 is LNHDA and CDR2 is SQIVND (reference sequence). The chain employs TRBV19 and TRBJ2-7; maybe TRBD1 (5 bases). The sequence was collected from an adult with an advanced solid tumor such as melanoma, head and neck, liver or kidney cancer. This material consisted of CD4+ or CD8+ T cells sorted from blood, taken in a trial of the OX40 agonist ivuxolimab. CDR3 DNA: TGTGCCAGTAGTATAGATGGGGCAGGGACCTACGAGCAGTACTTC. Translation: CASSIDGAGTYEQYF.